These 18 T cell receptor beta chains came from one sample sequenced in a study of blood T cell repertoires in COVID-19 (dated by TCRdb to 2020 to 2021). The library was made by the immunoSEQ multiplex PCR assay. The clones in this table, taken by TCRdb from immuneACCESS, are in-frame only. Not every clone is retained; where verified, under half of the shortfall comes from an unresolved V gene, and the cause of the rest is unknown. The table for this sample lists a few hundred thousand clones; around 90% of them were counted only once. The top ten hold approximately 4% of the sample. Sequenced input: PBMCs or T cells enriched from blood (not recorded which). Receptors originate from a woman younger than 30 with acute COVID-19.

This clone was picked up a small number of times. The chain is built from TRBV19 and TRBJ2-7; 8 bases are shared with TRBD1. After removal of 8 bases from V and 0 bases from J, the junction contained 6 bases not matched to a gene. CDR1 and CDR2 (germline): LNHDA, SQIVND (reference sequence). The CDR3 has 14 amino acids. The CDR3, as DNA: TGTGCCAGTCGACGACAGGGGAGCTCCTACGAGCAGTACTTC. Translation: CASRRQGSSYEQYF.

J is TRBJ1-1 and V is TRBV6-5; no definite D call. This CDR3 contains 13 residues. Deletions cut 10 bases from V and 3 bases from J, with 15 bases between. Germline-derived CDR1 and CDR2 are MNHEY and SVGAGI. CDR3 region: CATRARKDTEAFF. CDR3 coding DNA: TGTGCCACCAGAGCGAGAAAGGACACTGAAGCTTTCTTT.

The chain is built from TRBV10-3 and TRBJ1-5; 8 positions agree with TRBD1. J gave up 10 bases and V 0 bases, and 5 bases lay outside the gene matches. CDR3 size: 14 residues. Germline-derived CDR1 and CDR2 are ENHRY and SYGVKD. CDR3 residues: CAISESRDRYPQHF. CDR3 sequence (DNA): TGTGCCATCAGTGAGTCCCGGGACAGGTACCCCCAGCATTTT.

The V gene is TRBV3-1 (or the pseudogene TRBV3-2), the J gene TRBJ1-6, with D hard to call. Trimming shortened V by 0 bases and J by 7 bases, and 7 bases separated the two germline ends. CDR1 and CDR2 from the germline V gene are LGHDT and YNNKEL (reference sequence). The CDR3 has 14 amino acids. CDR3 sequence (DNA): TGTGCCAGCAGCCAAGAGCCCAGGAATTCACCCCTCCACTTT. Its protein product is CASSQEPRNSPLHF.

This chain links TRBV29-1 with TRBJ2-7; 10 positions match TRBD2. The germline CDR1 and CDR2 sequences are SQVTM and ANQGSEA. This CDR3 has 15 amino acids. V lost 6 bases and J lost 0; bases outside the gene matches: 8. The CDR3 protein is CSVPKTSGPSYEQYF. Written as DNA, the CDR3 is TGCAGCGTCCCAAAGACTAGCGGGCCCTCCTACGAGCAGTACTTC.

The CDR3 reads CASSPEGGVNTGELFF. The CDR3 DNA sequence: TGTGCCAGCAGCCCCGAGGGGGGGGTAAACACCGGGGAGCTGTTTTTT. The V gene is TRBV9, the J gene TRBJ2-2; possibly TRBD2 for D (7 bases). Germline CDR1 SGDLS, CDR2 YYNGEE. CDR3 size: 16 residues. Trimming cost V 4 bases and J 2 bases, with 15 bases left between them.

The rearrangement joins TRBV15 to TRBJ2-6; a weak D match, TRBD1 (6 bases). V lost 8 bases and J 0 bases, leaving 20 bases between the germline ends. This CDR3 comprises 18 residues. Germline CDR1 reads LNHNV; CDR2 reads YYDKDF (reference sequence). The CDR3 loop reads CATAFDRIYASGANVLTF. DNA for the CDR3: TGTGCCACCGCCTTCGACAGGATTTACGCCTCTGGGGCCAACGTCCTGACTTTC.

V and J are TRBV28 and TRBJ2-1; tentatively, D is TRBD2 (7 bases). This CDR3 is 16 amino acids long. Per germline, CDR1 MDHEN and CDR2 SYDVKM. V gave up 3 bases and J gave up 5 bases, with 17 bases separating them. CDR3: CASSFAGAGVDNEQFF. CDR3 DNA sequence: TGTGCCAGCAGTTTCGCAGGGGCGGGAGTTGACAATGAGCAGTTCTTC.

The CDR3 spells CATSRRIKDSYNEKLFF. CDR3 in DNA: TGTGCCACCAGCAGAAGGATTAAGGACAGTTATAATGAAAAACTGTTTTTT. The chain carries TRBV15 and TRBJ1-4; the D gene is possibly TRBD1 (6 bases). The germline V and J ends were trimmed by 2 bases and 4 bases, with 17 bases remaining between them. The CDR3 loop spans 17 amino acids. Germline values: CDR1 LNHNV, CDR2 YYDKDF (reference sequence).

The chain carries TRBV28 and TRBJ2-5, with a tentative D call TRBD1 (5 bases). The CDR3 has 15 amino acids. The V gene lost 3 bases and the J gene lost 3 bases, with 14 bases spanning the gap. Germline-derived CDR1 and CDR2 are MDHEN and SYDVKM. CDR3 DNA sequence: TGTGCCAGCAGTTTTGGGAAGGGGATGGAAGAGACCCAGTACTTC. It yields the protein CASSFGKGMEETQYF.

This chain connects TRBV19 to TRBJ1-6, with TRBD1 matching over 12 bases. V lost 0 bases, J lost 7 bases, and 1 base stayed unmatched. CDR3 size: 16 residues. CDR1 LNHDA and CDR2 SQIVND come from the germline V gene (reference sequence). The CDR3 spells CASSIDGTGGNSPLHF. The CDR3 coding sequence is TGTGCCAGTAGTATAGATGGGACAGGGGGCAATTCACCCCTCCACTTT.

V gene TRBV3-1 (or the pseudogene TRBV3-2) combines with J gene TRBJ2-1, with D perhaps TRBD2 (6 bases). Germline V gene data show CDR1 as LGHDT and CDR2 as YNNKEL (reference sequence). This CDR3 has 15 amino acids. Trimming stripped 3 bases from V and 6 bases from J, with 15 bases between. CDR3 DNA: TGTGCCAGCAGCCAGGACCCGGGACTGCCCAATGAGCAGTTCTTC. Its translation: CASSQDPGLPNEQFF.

V usage is TRBV11-2 and J usage is TRBJ2-2; D is possibly TRBD2 (6 bases). Trimming took off 6 bases at V and 7 bases at J, with 18 bases between the two ends. Germline CDR1 and CDR2: SGHAT and FQNNGV. The CDR3 covers 15 residues. The CDR3 sequence is CASSPLGQEGGELFF. CDR3 DNA sequence: TGTGCCAGCAGTCCTCTAGGGCAGGAGGGCGGGGAGCTGTTTTTT.

The CDR3 DNA follows: TGTGCCAGCAGCCTATTGCTAGCGGGAGGGGGCAATGAGCAGTTCTTC. Protein sequence: CASSLLLAGGGNEQFF. V gene TRBV7-8 combines with J gene TRBJ2-1; 12 bases are a match to TRBD2. V shed 5 bases and J 6 bases; nucleotides not matched to a gene: 8. CDR1 and CDR2 (germline): SGHVS, FQNEAQ. The CDR3 totals 16 residues.

The count of this clone is one. The chain recombines TRBV19 with TRBJ1-1; D perhaps matches TRBD1 (6 bases). CDR1 and CDR2 (germline): LNHDA, SQIVND (reference sequence). The CDR3 has 14 amino acids. Trimming took off 7 bases at V and 5 bases at J, with 17 bases between the two ends. The CDR3 loop is CASIRTAKLTEAFF. The CDR3 DNA follows: TGTGCCAGTATCCGGACAGCTAAACTAACTGAAGCTTTCTTT. The full variable domain, completed using reference TRBV19 and TRBJ1-1, is DGGITQSPKYLFRKEGQNVTLSCEQNLNHDAMYWYRQDPGQGLRLIYYSQIVNDFQKGDIAEGYSVSREKKESFPLTVTSAQKNPTAFYLCASIRTAKLTEAFFGQGTRLTVV.

This clone has a single count. J is TRBJ2-1 and V is TRBV4-1, with 9 bases identical to TRBD2. V was pared by 1 base and J by 7 bases, with 11 bases of the junction left unmatched. The CDR3 has 17 residues. CDR1 and CDR2 from the germline V gene are MGHRA and YSYEKL. In nucleotides, the CDR3 is TGCGCCAGCAGCCAAGTGTTAAGAAAGCGGGAGGATAATGAGCAGTTCTTC. This translates into CASSQVLRKREDNEQFF.

The chain employs TRBV10-3 and TRBJ1-1; 7 bases are shared with TRBD1. In germline, CDR1 is ENHRY, CDR2 SYGVKD. V was pared by 6 bases and J by 2 bases, with 6 bases of the junction left unmatched. The CDR3 is 14 amino acids. The CDR3 coding sequence is TGTGCCATCAGCGACAGGGTGGGCAACACTGAAGCTTTCTTT. Its translation is CAISDRVGNTEAFF.

The genes are TRBV5-5 and TRBJ2-7; perhaps TRBD2 as D (5 bases). The V end lost 4 bases, the J end lost 5 bases, and 13 bases lay between the germline ends. This CDR3 has 13 residues. Germline assignment: CDR1 SGHKS and CDR2 YYEKEE (reference sequence). CDR3 residues: CASSDRARDEQYF. The CDR3 DNA reads TGTGCCAGCAGCGATCGGGCGCGGGACGAGCAGTACTTC. Complete variable domain (other parts from reference TRBV5-5 and TRBJ2-7): DAGVTQSPTHLIKTRGQQVTLRCSPISGHKSVSWYQQVLGQGPQFIFQYYEKEERGRGNFPDRFSARQFPNYSSELNVNALLLGDSALYLCASSDRARDEQYFGPGTRLTVT.